The 26 T cell receptor beta chains reported below all come from one sample, sequenced in a study of blood T cell repertoires in COVID-19. Profiled with immunoSEQ multiplex PCR; TCRdb holds only in-frame clones, not every one. Here the sample spans roughly 280,000 clones, under 90% being singletons. Sequenced sample: peripheral blood. The receptors derive from a man aged 50 or older with acute or convalescent COVID-19.

The chain combines TRBV5-5 with TRBJ1-3; 7 nucleotides line up with TRBD1. The V segment lost 3 bases and the J segment 4 bases; nucleotides outside the gene matches: 4. This CDR3 has 14 residues. Germline V gives CDR1 SGHKS, CDR2 YYEKEE (reference sequence). The CDR3 is CASSSDREGNTIYF. CDR3 sequence (DNA): TGTGCCAGCAGCTCAGACAGGGAAGGAAACACCATATATTTT. The full variable domain, rest sourced from reference TRBV5-5 and TRBJ1-3, is DAGVTQSPTHLIKTRGQQVTLRCSPISGHKSVSWYQQVLGQGPQFIFQYYEKEERGRGNFPDRFSARQFPNYSSELNVNALLLGDSALYLCASSSDREGNTIYFGEGSWLTVV.

The gene calls are TRBV5-4 and TRBJ2-6, with 7 positions matching TRBD1. Germline CDR1 reads SGHNT; CDR2 reads YYREEE (reference sequence). The V segment lost 0 bases and the J segment 2 bases; nucleotides outside the gene matches: 11. This CDR3 has 19 residues. The CDR3 region is CASSLGQGSPRTGANVLTF. The DNA for the CDR3 is TGTGCCAGCAGCTTGGGACAGGGAAGCCCCAGGACTGGGGCCAACGTCCTGACTTTC.

The V call is TRBV10-2, the J call TRBJ2-3; TRBD2 matches 7 bases. The CDR3 is made up of 15 amino acids. J lost 4 bases, V lost 4 bases, and 8 bases had no gene match. The germline gives CDR1 WSHSY, CDR2 SAAADI. The DNA for the CDR3 is TGCGCCAGCAGTGTAACAGGACTAGAGGCAGATACGCAGTATTTT. It encodes CASSVTGLEADTQYF.

This clone appeared once. The chain is built from TRBV12-3 or TRBV12-4 and TRBJ1-6; D perhaps matches TRBD1 (5 bases). Trimming shortened V by 8 bases and J by 6 bases, and 11 bases separated the two germline ends. The CDR3 is made up of 13 amino acids. The DNA for the CDR3 is TGTGCCAGCGTCCGCAGGGCTAATTCACCCCTCCACTTT. This sequence encodes CASVRRANSPLHF.

A few counts support this clone. V and J are TRBV18 and TRBJ1-2, with D possibly matching TRBD1 (6 bases). Germline V lookup: CDR1 KGHSH, CDR2 LQKENI. Trimming pared 2 bases from V and 3 bases from J, leaving 13 bases between. CDR3 length: 15 amino acids. The CDR3 loop reads CASSPKRKGDYGYTF. The CDR3 DNA reads TGTGCCAGCTCACCAAAACGGAAGGGGGACTATGGCTACACCTTC.

This chain joins TRBV5-1 and TRBJ1-1; D possibly corresponds to TRBD1 (5 bases). From germline, CDR1 is SGHRS and CDR2 YFSETQ. This CDR3 region has 13 residues. Trimming pared 6 bases from V and 2 bases from J, leaving 11 bases between. The chain's CDR3 is CASTQDTNTEAFF. CDR3 bases: TGCGCCAGCACCCAGGACACCAACACTGAAGCTTTCTTT.

The J gene is TRBJ1-2, the V gene TRBV30, with 8 bases lining up with TRBD1. The germline gives CDR1 GTSNPN, CDR2 SVGIG (reference sequence). V lost 0 bases, J lost 5 bases, and 5 bases stayed unmatched. CDR3 length equals 14 residues. As DNA, the CDR3 is TGTGCCTGGAGTGTACCGACAGGGGTGTATGGCTACACCTTC. It encodes CAWSVPTGVYGYTF.

This chain links TRBV30 with TRBJ1-2, with unresolved D. Between the trimmed V and J ends, which lost 7 bases and 0 bases, there was a span of 12 bases. This CDR3 contains 13 residues. Germline CDR1 and CDR2: GTSNPN and SVGIG (reference sequence). DNA of the CDR3: TGTGCCTCCCACGGGAATTCTAACTATGGCTACACCTTC. Its translation: CASHGNSNYGYTF.

The chain recombines TRBV5-1 with TRBJ2-7, with 8 bases identical to TRBD1. The germline gives CDR1 SGHRS, CDR2 YFSETQ. Trimming cost V 5 bases and J 3 bases; bases outside gene matches: 4. The CDR3 covers 13 residues. The CDR3 is CASRTGTGYEQYF. In DNA, the CDR3 is TGCGCCAGCAGAACTGGGACAGGCTACGAGCAGTACTTC.

This chain connects TRBV11-2 to TRBJ2-1, with D perhaps TRBD2 (6 bases). Trimming cost V 4 bases and J 12 bases, with 19 bases left between them. Per germline, CDR1 SGHAT and CDR2 FQNNGV. The CDR3 is 14 amino acids. In DNA form, the CDR3 reads TGTGCCAGCAGCTCGGGGCGCGGGGCCCTAGGGCAGTTCTTC. Its protein product is CASSSGRGALGQFF. Looking up the rest from reference TRBV11-2 and TRBJ2-1 gives the full variable domain: EAGVAQSPRYKIIEKRQSVAFWCNPISGHATLYWYQQILGQGPKLLIQFQNNGVVDDSQLPKDRFSAERLKGVDSTLKIQPAKLEDSAVYLCASSSGRGALGQFFGPGTRLTVL.

The V gene is TRBV27, the J gene TRBJ2-3; possible D gene TRBD1, 6 bases. The germline V gene has CDR1 MNHEY and CDR2 SMNVEV (reference sequence). V dropped 6 bases and J dropped 5 bases, with 15 bases sitting between them. This CDR3 comprises 14 residues. Written as DNA, the CDR3 is TGTGCCAGCAGACGCACAGGGTTTGGAGATACGCAGTATTTT. This encodes CASRRTGFGDTQYF.

The V gene is TRBV5-5, the J gene TRBJ1-2, with 7 bases identical to TRBD1. The V segment lost 3 bases and the J segment 3 bases; nucleotides outside the gene matches: 8. This CDR3 comprises 15 residues. CDR1 and CDR2 from the germline V gene are SGHKS and YYEKEE (reference sequence). CDR3 nucleotides: TGTGCCAGCAGCTCGACAGGGAAGGGAGACTATGGCTACACCTTC. This translates into CASSSTGKGDYGYTF.

The gene calls are TRBV5-8 and TRBJ1-1; tentative D call: TRBD1 (6 bases). The CDR3 loop spans 14 amino acids. CDR1 SGHTS and CDR2 YDEGEE come from the germline V gene. Trimming removed 0 bases at V and 5 bases at J, with 11 bases between. CDR3 in DNA: TGTGCCAGCAGCTTGGATGTGCAGGGGACTGAAGCTTTCTTT. Encoded protein: CASSLDVQGTEAFF. The variable domain in full, completed from reference TRBV5-8 and TRBJ1-1, reads EAGVTQSPTHLIKTRGQQATLRCSPISGHTSVYWYQQALGLGLQFLLWYDEGEERNRGNFPPRFSGRQFPNYSSELNVNALELEDSALYLCASSLDVQGTEAFFGQGTRLTVV.

V and J are TRBV9 and TRBJ2-3; D might be TRBD1 (6 bases). The CDR3 sequence is 14 residues long. With 0 bases removed from V and 3 bases from J, the gap between germline ends came to 8 bases. Germline CDR1 and CDR2: SGDLS and YYNGEE. The CDR3, as DNA: TGTGCCAGCAGCGTAGATGGACAGACAGATACGCAGTATTTT. Translated: CASSVDGQTDTQYF.

This clone was counted once. V usage is TRBV5-4 and J usage is TRBJ2-1; 11 bases match TRBD2. This CDR3 has 16 residues. J was trimmed by 3 bases and V by 4 bases; bases with no gene match: 6. Per germline, CDR1 SGHNT and CDR2 YYREEE (reference sequence). CDR3 in amino acids: CASSISGGAFYNEQFF. In DNA form, the CDR3 reads TGTGCCAGCAGCATTAGCGGGGGGGCCTTCTACAATGAGCAGTTCTTC.

V gene TRBV6-5 combines with J gene TRBJ1-5; tentative D call: TRBD1 (6 bases). The V gene's germline CDR1 is MNHEY and CDR2 SVGAGI. CDR3 length: 15 residues. V was shortened by 6 bases and J by 0 bases, with 12 bases between the two germline ends. DNA for the CDR3: TGTGCCAGCAGGATGACAGGACCTAGCAATCAGCCCCAGCATTTT. Protein: CASRMTGPSNQPQHF.

The rearrangement links TRBV25-1 to TRBJ2-2; 7 positions match TRBD1. The junction had 8 bases not matched to a gene; V was cut back by 5 bases and J by 5 bases. This CDR3 has 15 amino acids. Germline V gene data show CDR1 as MGHDK and CDR2 as SYGVNS. This CDR3 is CASSRQGRWTGELFF. The DNA of the CDR3 is TGTGCCAGCAGTCGACAGGGTCGGTGGACCGGGGAGCTGTTTTTT.

This clone was counted a single time. The genes are TRBV5-1 and TRBJ2-7, with 8 bases aligning to TRBD1. CDR1 and CDR2 from the germline V gene are SGHRS and YFSETQ. V was clipped by 3 bases and J by 6 bases; unmatched bases: 11. The CDR3 is made up of 15 amino acids. The CDR3: CASSWVGQAAGEQYF. CDR3 coding DNA: TGCGCCAGCAGCTGGGTGGGACAGGCAGCGGGCGAGCAGTACTTC. Full variable domain (remainder filled in from reference TRBV5-1 and TRBJ2-7): KAGVTQTPRYLIKTRGQQVTLSCSPISGHRSVSWYQQTPGQGLQFLFEYFSETQRNKGNFPGRFSGRQFSNSRSEMNVSTLELGDSALYLCASSWVGQAAGEQYFGPGTRLTVT.

This clone appeared once. The chain combines TRBV6-5 with TRBJ2-7; TRBD1 aligns across 10 bases. V was pared by 6 bases and J by 6 bases, with 11 bases of the junction left unmatched. The germline CDR1 and CDR2 sequences are MNHEY and SVGAGI. This CDR3 has 15 amino acids. The CDR3 sequence is CASRDPGQGQSEQYF. The CDR3 DNA is TGTGCCAGCAGGGATCCGGGACAGGGGCAAAGCGAGCAGTACTTC.

The J gene is TRBJ2-6, the V gene TRBV27; maybe TRBD1 (6 bases). The germline V and J ends were trimmed by 6 bases and 0 bases, with 18 bases remaining between them. This CDR3 comprises 18 residues. The V gene's germline CDR1 is MNHEY and CDR2 SMNVEV (reference sequence). CDR3 DNA: TGTGCCAGCAGCGGCGGACAGACCCGTTTCTCTGGGGCCAACGTCCTGACTTTC. This encodes CASSGGQTRFSGANVLTF.

This clone was recorded only once. The chain employs TRBV19 and TRBJ1-5; 7 positions agree with TRBD1. CDR1 and CDR2 from the germline V gene are LNHDA and SQIVND (reference sequence). Trimming took 0 bases from V and 0 from J; bases not matched to a gene: 5. The CDR3 spans 17 residues. The CDR3 sequence: CASSIDRTGYSNQPQHF. The CDR3 bases are TGTGCCAGTAGTATAGATAGGACAGGTTATAGCAATCAGCCCCAGCATTTT.

This clone appeared a single time. This sequence joins TRBV19 and TRBJ2-1; the match to TRBD2 covers 11 bases. Germline V gene lookup returns CDR1 LNHDA and CDR2 SQIVND (reference sequence). V gave up 3 bases and J gave up 0 bases; unmatched junction bases: 4. The CDR3 sequence is 17 residues long. As DNA, the CDR3 is TGTGCCAGTAGTATCCTAGCGGGGGGAATCTCCTACAATGAGCAGTTCTTC. It encodes CASSILAGGISYNEQFF.

The chain recombines TRBV30 with TRBJ1-1; no clear D. Germline V gives CDR1 GTSNPN, CDR2 SVGIG (reference sequence). This CDR3 region has 12 residues. The chain's CDR3 is CAQIGEVAKAFF. CDR3 DNA sequence: TGTGCTCAGATCGGCGAGGTCGCTAAAGCTTTCTTT.

This chain connects TRBV5-6 to TRBJ2-5; 9 bases map to TRBD1. J gave up 5 bases and V 1 base, and 3 bases lay outside the gene matches. Germline V gene sequence: CDR1 SGHDT, CDR2 YYEEEE. This CDR3 comprises 14 residues. CDR3 sequence: CASSLPTGGETQYF. The CDR3 DNA follows: TGTGCCAGCAGCTTGCCGACAGGGGGTGAGACCCAGTACTTC. The full variable domain, in which reference TRBV5-6 and TRBJ2-5 provide the parts outside the CDR3, is DAGVTQSPTHLIKTRGQQVTLRCSPKSGHDTVSWYQQALGQGPQFIFQYYEEEERQRGNFPDRFSGHQFPNYSSELNVNALLLGDSALYLCASSLPTGGETQYFGPGTRLLVL.

In this sample, this clone turned up a few times. The rearrangement links TRBV27 to TRBJ1-5; D gene ambiguous. Germline values: CDR1 MNHEY, CDR2 SMNVEV (reference sequence). The CDR3 spans 13 residues. The V end was cut by 5 bases, the J end by 4 bases, with 9 bases between. CDR3 amino acids: CASSRQTNQPQHF. CDR3 DNA sequence: TGTGCCAGCAGTCGGCAGACTAATCAGCCCCAGCATTTT.

This clone has only a few counts. The V and J genes are TRBV11-2 and TRBJ1-1; tentative D call: TRBD1 (5 bases). Deletions cut 5 bases from V and 1 base from J, with 8 bases between. This CDR3 is built from 13 residues. Germline CDR1 and CDR2: SGHAT and FQNNGV. The chain's CDR3 is CASSAQGNTEAFF. The CDR3 DNA reads TGTGCCAGCAGCGCCCAGGGGAACACTGAAGCTTTCTTT.